This note documents a single T cell receptor (beta chain) sequence. Its specific antigen is unknown. There are no base qualities to consult, and no much larger clone falls within one base. The intended sense of this specimen's time point label: baseline before first vaccination. Vaccinee samples came from UK trials COV001 and COV002, including a single-blind randomized controlled phase 2/3 trial of AZD1222 (ChAdOx1 nCoV-19) in healthy adults. For TCRbeta chain sequencing, PBMC samples were collected from trial participants at day 0 and at day 28 after the second dose. The record originates from a study of T cell responses to AZD1222 COVID-19 vaccine (dated by TCRdb to the early 2020s). Regarding the complete study: Because spike-specific TCR depth and breadth did not differ between the two schedules, AZD1222 recipients who got a second dose at roughly 4 weeks were pooled with those who got a second dose at roughly 12 weeks. A total of more than 230 trial participants underwent TCR sequencing, of whom about 210 had received two doses of AZD1222 and around 25 had received two doses of the MenACWY control vaccine. Enrollment into the trials was organized by age into subgroups of 18-55, 56-69 and 70-plus years, and those subgroups contained 148, 28 and 57 TCR-sequenced participants, respectively. The study at large found these results: Because no samples from the day 14 peak response were available, repertoires could be characterized only after the peak T cell response. After two AZD1222 doses, spike-specific TCR breadth and depth were significantly higher than at day 0 and than in MenACWY recipients. In the small 56-69-year group, the increase in depth fell short of significance, most likely because of low power. Vaccine-associated CD4 TCRs spanned the whole spike protein, with dominant responses in regions 160-218 and 743-854. Conclusions about previously exposed vaccinees are limited, since just a handful of AZD1222 recipients were seropositive for SARS-CoV-2 at baseline. Epitopes outside the regions mutated in the B.1.351 and B.1.1.7 variants were reportedly recognized by nearly half of the unique spike-specific TCRs. Participants were mostly white British, with more females than males. The authors suggested clonal diversity may have been underestimated.

Including cysteine and phenylalanine, the CDR3 has 15 amino acids. Only the CDR3 region is kept as DNA, spanning 45 bases read in frame from base 1. The germline V gene encodes CDR1 MDHEN and CDR2 SYDVKM. V drops 5 bases and J drops 0 bases, leaving 13 bases in between. The CDR3 regions of human TCRbeta chains were analyzed by immunosequencing. Per the original workflow: TCRs in the repertoires were matched against a reference library of SARS-CoV-2-specific TCRs that had been generated with the MIRA antigen-specificity platform. Breadth was defined as the fraction of unique TCRs that were SARS-CoV-2-associated, and depth was defined as the fraction of total T cells that were SARS-CoV-2-associated. Using the MIRA data, every spike-specific TCR was mapped to the spike region that the TCR reacted to and assigned to either a CD4 or a CD8 class. Log10-transformed breadth and depth values were compared by one-way ANOVA with Sidak's multiple comparisons tests. What TCRdb holds here is the immuneACCESS table cut down to in-frame rearrangements. Part of the clones is not present; checked against another copy, under half of the missing clones reflect an unresolved V gene, and the others are unexplained. The DNA was the basis for D and trimming; V, J and clone size are from that table. Present in this sample are over 65,000 clones, roughly nine tenths of which were seen just once. The top ten hold around 6.7% of the sample.

This receptor was identified in an adult in good health. Source: peripheral blood, taken on day 0 of AZD1222 vaccination. The chain is made from TRBV28 and TRBJ1-2; no D gene is confidently identified. The DNA is TGTGCCAGCAGTACTGGGTCAGCTTCTAACTATGGCTACACCTTC. Its protein reads: CASSTGSASNYGYTF.